The rows below give T cell receptor beta chains drawn from one sample of a study of beta chain features in type 1 diabetes. TCRdb's table, derived via immunoSEQ multiplex PCR, lists solely in-frame clones and lacks some. The data contain about 650,000 clones, about an eighth of them singletons. The specimen was naive CD4+ T cells from blood. The receptors derive from a man aged 25 to 45 with type 1 diabetes. The CDR3 runs from the conserved cysteine through the conserved F or W. The order of the fields is V gene, J gene, D gene, clone size, CDR3 DNA, CDR3 protein. A D gene is named only where the DNA matches it firmly. Size is omitted from some rows. Given values are once, few, many or a class for expanded clones.

v_call: TRBV13
j_call: TRBJ2-7
d_call: -
clone_size: few
cdr3_nt: TGTGCCAGCAGCTTATATGTCGGCTCGCGGAGCTCCTACGAGCAGTACTTC
cdr3_aa: CASSLYVGSRSSYEQYF

v_call: TRBV18
j_call: TRBJ1-1
d_call: -
clone_size: -
cdr3_nt: TGTGCCAGCTCACTAACAGGGACCCCTGAAGCTTTCTTT
cdr3_aa: CASSLTGTPEAFF

v_call: TRBV28
j_call: TRBJ1-6
d_call: TRBD1
clone_size: -
cdr3_nt: TGTGCCAGCAGTTCCGGGACAGCCTTGGGGAATTCACCCCTCCACTTT
cdr3_aa: CASSSGTALGNSPLHF

v_call: TRBV5-6
j_call: TRBJ2-1
d_call: -
clone_size: many
cdr3_nt: TGTGCCAGCAGCTTAAGGGGTACAGCATCCTACAATGAGCAGTTCTTC
cdr3_aa: CASSLRGTASYNEQFF

v_call: TRBV28
j_call: TRBJ2-7
d_call: -
clone_size: few
cdr3_nt: TGTGCCAGCAGTTTAAAGGGCCTCGAGCAGTACTTC
cdr3_aa: CASSLKGLEQYF

v_call: TRBV10-3
j_call: TRBJ2-3
d_call: -
clone_size: few
cdr3_nt: TGTGCCATCAGCTCCCCTGCGGGGGCAACAGATACGCAGTATTTT
cdr3_aa: CAISSPAGATDTQYF

v_call: TRBV6-6
j_call: TRBJ2-7
d_call: -
clone_size: few
cdr3_nt: TGTGCCAGCAGGCAGGGAGGACAACTTTCCTACGAGCAGTACTTC
cdr3_aa: CASRQGGQLSYEQYF

v_call: TRBV19
j_call: TRBJ2-1
d_call: -
clone_size: few
cdr3_nt: TGTGCCAGTAGTATAGATCGGGCAACTGAGCAGTTCTTC
cdr3_aa: CASSIDRATEQFF

v_call: TRBV6-5
j_call: TRBJ2-3
d_call: -
clone_size: few
cdr3_nt: TGTGCCAGCAGTTTCAGGGTATCTTCGGATACGCAGTATTTT
cdr3_aa: CASSFRVSSDTQYF

v_call: TRBV28
j_call: TRBJ2-7
d_call: -
clone_size: many
cdr3_nt: TGTGCCAGCAGTTTTAAAATTCAAGGTTTTTACACAACCTTACGCCTCTACGAGCAGTACTTC
cdr3_aa: CASSFKIQGFYTTLRLYEQYF

v_call: TRBV11-3
j_call: TRBJ2-1
d_call: -
clone_size: -
cdr3_nt: TGTGCCAGCAGCTTGACGGACGGCCCCAACAATGAGCAGTTCTTC
cdr3_aa: CASSLTDGPNNEQFF

v_call: TRBV5-1
j_call: TRBJ1-3
d_call: -
clone_size: -
cdr3_nt: TGCGCCAGCAGTATGGGGCCCGAAGGAAACACCATATATTTT
cdr3_aa: CASSMGPEGNTIYF

v_call: TRBV6-5
j_call: TRBJ1-6
d_call: -
clone_size: -
cdr3_nt: TGTGCCAGCACCATGGGGGCCCCCAATTCACCCCTCCACTTT
cdr3_aa: CASTMGAPNSPLHF

v_call: TRBV5-1
j_call: TRBJ2-1
d_call: TRBD2
clone_size: -
cdr3_nt: TGCGCCAGCAGCGTGGGACTAGCGGGGGACCTATACAATGAGCAGTTCTTC
cdr3_aa: CASSVGLAGDLYNEQFF

v_call: TRBV10-3
j_call: TRBJ2-7
d_call: -
clone_size: few
cdr3_nt: TGTGCCATCAGTAACCTTTACGAGCAGTACTTC
cdr3_aa: CAISNLYEQYF

v_call: TRBV29-1
j_call: TRBJ2-7
d_call: TRBD1
clone_size: few
cdr3_nt: TGCAGCGTCAATACCGGGACAGGGGGCTCCGAGCAGTACTTC
cdr3_aa: CSVNTGTGGSEQYF

v_call: TRBV7-2
j_call: TRBJ2-1
d_call: -
clone_size: -
cdr3_nt: TGTGCCAGCAGCCCGTACTGGGGCAATGAGCAGTTCTTC
cdr3_aa: CASSPYWGNEQFF

v_call: TRBV29-1
j_call: TRBJ1-1
d_call: TRBD1
clone_size: few
cdr3_nt: TGCAGCGTTGAAGATGGGCAGGGGGCGAACACTGAAGCTTTCTTT
cdr3_aa: CSVEDGQGANTEAFF

v_call: TRBV4-2
j_call: TRBJ2-5
d_call: -
clone_size: few
cdr3_nt: TGTGCCAGCAGCCAAGTCGGGGTGGGCCTACAAGAGACCCAGTACTTC
cdr3_aa: CASSQVGVGLQETQYF

v_call: TRBV11-1
j_call: TRBJ1-1
d_call: -
clone_size: few
cdr3_nt: TGTGCCAGCAGCCCAGGACGCCTAAACACTGAAGCTTTCTTT
cdr3_aa: CASSPGRLNTEAFF

v_call: TRBV2
j_call: TRBJ1-6
d_call: -
clone_size: -
cdr3_nt: TGTGCCGGGCACATCACCTTGGACTCACCCCTCCACTTT
cdr3_aa: CAGHITLDSPLHF

v_call: TRBV6-5
j_call: TRBJ2-3
d_call: -
clone_size: -
cdr3_nt: TGTGCCACCCGAATGTCCGATAGAAGCACAGATACGCAGTATTTT
cdr3_aa: CATRMSDRSTDTQYF

v_call: TRBV30
j_call: TRBJ1-6
d_call: -
clone_size: few
cdr3_nt: TGTGCCCACAGGGACTATAATTCACCCCTCCACTTT
cdr3_aa: CAHRDYNSPLHF

v_call: TRBV7-2
j_call: TRBJ2-3
d_call: TRBD2
clone_size: -
cdr3_nt: TGTGCCAGCAGCTTAGGGATTAGCGGGGGGGCCCAAGATACGCAGTATTTT
cdr3_aa: CASSLGISGGAQDTQYF

v_call: TRBV6-1
j_call: TRBJ1-2
d_call: -
clone_size: -
cdr3_nt: TGTGCCAGAAGAGAAACGGGGGTAATCGGCGGCTACACCTTC
cdr3_aa: CARRETGVIGGYTF

v_call: TRBV9
j_call: TRBJ1-1
d_call: -
clone_size: few
cdr3_nt: TGTGCCAGCAGCGTAGTCCCTGGGGTCACTGAAGCTTTCTTT
cdr3_aa: CASSVVPGVTEAFF

v_call: TRBV30
j_call: TRBJ1-5
d_call: TRBD1
clone_size: -
cdr3_nt: TGTGCCTGGAGTGTAGGGGGCGATCAGCCCCAGCATTTT
cdr3_aa: CAWSVGGDQPQHF

v_call: TRBV7-9
j_call: TRBJ2-7
d_call: -
clone_size: few
cdr3_nt: TGTGCCAGCAGCCTACAGGGCCGTTTTCCCGAGCAGTACTTC
cdr3_aa: CASSLQGRFPEQYF

v_call: TRBV28
j_call: TRBJ2-5
d_call: -
clone_size: few
cdr3_nt: TGTGCCAGCAGTTTACCAGGGAGGGAGACCCAGTACTTC
cdr3_aa: CASSLPGRETQYF

v_call: TRBV9
j_call: TRBJ2-3
d_call: TRBD2
clone_size: -
cdr3_nt: TGTGCCAGCAGTCTTACAGCGGGGGGGCCGGATACGCAGTATTTT
cdr3_aa: CASSLTAGGPDTQYF

v_call: TRBV29-1
j_call: TRBJ2-7
d_call: TRBD1
clone_size: -
cdr3_nt: TGCAGCGTTGAAGATCGAGGAGCAGGGGGCAGGTACGAGCAGTACTTC
cdr3_aa: CSVEDRGAGGRYEQYF

v_call: TRBV30
j_call: TRBJ2-5
d_call: -
clone_size: -
cdr3_nt: TGTGCCTGGAGTGTGGGGGAGACCCAGTACTTC
cdr3_aa: CAWSVGETQYF

v_call: TRBV4-3
j_call: TRBJ1-2
d_call: -
clone_size: few
cdr3_nt: TGCGCCAGCAGCCAAGATCGGGGTGGTGGTGGCTACACCTTC
cdr3_aa: CASSQDRGGGGYTF

v_call: TRBV19
j_call: TRBJ1-5
d_call: TRBD1
clone_size: few
cdr3_nt: TGTGCCAGTAGTATTGGCAGGGGGCTGGGGAAGCCCCAGCATTTT
cdr3_aa: CASSIGRGLGKPQHF

v_call: TRBV30
j_call: TRBJ1-2
d_call: -
clone_size: -
cdr3_nt: TGTGCCTGGAGTGTACATGGGCAGGGCCAGGGCTACACCTTC
cdr3_aa: CAWSVHGQGQGYTF

v_call: TRBV5-4
j_call: TRBJ2-1
d_call: -
clone_size: -
cdr3_nt: TGTGCCAGCAGGACAGAGCATGAGCAGTTCTTC
cdr3_aa: CASRTEHEQFF

v_call: TRBV4-3
j_call: TRBJ1-2
d_call: -
clone_size: -
cdr3_nt: TGCGCCAGCAGCCAAGATGTAGTAGGTGGCTACACCTTC
cdr3_aa: CASSQDVVGGYTF

v_call: TRBV6-6
j_call: TRBJ1-2
d_call: TRBD1
clone_size: few
cdr3_nt: TGTGCCAGCAGCAATAAACGGACAGGGAACTATGGCTACACCTTC
cdr3_aa: CASSNKRTGNYGYTF

v_call: TRBV9
j_call: TRBJ2-7
d_call: TRBD1
clone_size: -
cdr3_nt: TGTGCCAGCAGCACAGGGACAGGGGACTACGAGCAGTACTTC
cdr3_aa: CASSTGTGDYEQYF

v_call: TRBV6-5
j_call: TRBJ1-2
d_call: -
clone_size: -
cdr3_nt: TGTGCCAGCAGTGAGCCGCCCGGGGGTAGAGGCTACACCTTC
cdr3_aa: CASSEPPGGRGYTF